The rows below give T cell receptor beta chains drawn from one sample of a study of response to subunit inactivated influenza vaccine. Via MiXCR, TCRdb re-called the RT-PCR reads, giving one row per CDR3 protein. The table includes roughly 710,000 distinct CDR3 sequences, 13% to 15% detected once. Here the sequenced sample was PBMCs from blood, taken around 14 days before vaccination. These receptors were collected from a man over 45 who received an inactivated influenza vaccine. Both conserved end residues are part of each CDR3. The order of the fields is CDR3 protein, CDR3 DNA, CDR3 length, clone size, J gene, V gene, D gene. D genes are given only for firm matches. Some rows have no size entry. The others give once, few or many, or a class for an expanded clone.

CASRVVTVGYTF TGTGCCAGCAGAGTAGTTACAGTGGGCTACACCTTC 12 few TRBJ1-2 TRBV7-9 -
CASSARLAGGADTQYF TGCGCCAGCAGCGCCAGACTAGCGGGAGGTGCAGATACGCAGTATTTT 16 few TRBJ2-3 TRBV5-1 TRBD2
CASSGDRSREQYF TGTGCCAGCAGCGGGGACAGATCCAGGGAGCAGTACTTC 13 - TRBJ2-7 TRBV6-1 TRBD1
CSVAAGGPYEQYF TGCAGCGTTGCAGCGGGAGGCCCCTACGAGCAGTACTTC 13 many TRBJ2-7 TRBV29-1 TRBD2
CASSLAAPLYEQYF TGTGCCAGCAGCTTAGCAGCTCCTCTCTACGAGCAGTACTTC 14 few TRBJ2-7 TRBV7-2 -
CASSPLRSTGELFF TGTGCCAGCAGTCCCCTTCGATCTACCGGGGAGCTGTTTTTT 14 many TRBJ2-2 TRBV12-3/TRBV12-4 -
CASSLELDRTFGQFF TGTGCCAGCAGCTTGGAGTTGGACAGGACGTTCGGTCAGTTCTTC 15 many TRBJ2-1 TRBV5-6 TRBD1
CASSRPPRETQYF TGTGCCAGCAGCCGTCCCCCTCGGGAGACCCAGTACTTC 13 few TRBJ2-5 TRBV28 -
CASSSLEPDFNTQYF TGTGCCAGCAGCAGCCTAGAGCCCGACTTCAATACGCAGTATTTT 15 - TRBJ2-3 TRBV21-1 -
CASSFGRTGGDSEAFF TGCGCCAGCAGCTTCGGAAGGACAGGGGGCGATTCTGAAGCTTTCTTT 16 many TRBJ1-1 TRBV5-1 TRBD1
CSAPPTERVGAGELFF TGCAGTGCCCCCCCTACGGAGCGAGTGGGGGCCGGGGAGCTGTTTTTT 16 few TRBJ2-2 TRBV20-1 -
CASSLAAKGTDTQYF TGCGCCAGCAGCTTGGCGGCTAAGGGTACAGATACGCAGTATTTT 15 few TRBJ2-3 TRBV5-1 -
CASSGEGSSGGYEQYF TGTGCCAGCAGCGGGGAGGGTTCCAGTGGAGGCTACGAGCAGTACTTC 16 few TRBJ2-7 TRBV5-5 TRBD2
CASSYPWTGRNTEAFF TGTGCCAGCAGTTACCCCTGGACAGGGAGAAACACTGAAGCTTTCTTT 16 many TRBJ1-1 TRBV28 TRBD1
CSVARTTYEQYF TGCAGCGTTGCACGGACAACCTACGAGCAGTACTTC 12 few TRBJ2-7 TRBV29-1 -
CASSQGGTYTEAFF TGTGCCAGCAGCCAAGGAGGGACTTACACTGAAGCTTTCTTT 14 few TRBJ1-1 TRBV4-2 -
CASSFSGGLNEQFF TGCGCCAGCAGCTTCTCGGGGGGGCTAAATGAGCAGTTCTTC 14 few TRBJ2-1 TRBV5-1 TRBD2
CASRTSGDKQYF TGTGCCAGCAGGACGTCTGGGGACAAGCAGTACTTC 12 - TRBJ2-7 TRBV28 -
CASSYRENEQFF TGTGCCAGCAGTTACAGGGAGAATGAGCAGTTCTTC 12 - TRBJ2-1 TRBV2 -
CSVETRQGPWTEAFF TGCAGCGTTGAGACTAGACAGGGACCTTGGACTGAAGCTTTCTTT 15 few TRBJ1-1 TRBV29-1 TRBD1
CASSQDRSYREKLFF TGCGCCAGCAGCCAAGATCGTTCTTATAGGGAAAAACTGTTTTTT 15 - TRBJ1-4 TRBV4-1 -
CAIRAPEAASYNEQFF TGTGCCATCAGGGCCCCCGAGGCGGCTTCCTACAATGAGCAGTTCTTC 16 many TRBJ2-1 TRBV10-3 -
CASNLAGAGELFF TGTGCCAGCAACCTAGCGGGGGCCGGGGAGCTGTTTTTT 13 - TRBJ2-2 TRBV7-9 TRBD2
CASSPALRNTEAFF TGTGCCAGCAGCCCGGCCCTCAGGAACACTGAAGCTTTCTTT 14 many TRBJ1-1 TRBV5-5 -
CASSYNPGQEFEETQYF TGTGCCAGCAGTTACAACCCGGGACAGGAGTTCGAAGAGACCCAGTACTTC 17 - TRBJ2-5 TRBV28 TRBD1
CAIRKDRGGYTF TGTGCCATCAGGAAGGACAGGGGTGGCTACACCTTC 12 - TRBJ1-2 TRBV10-3 TRBD1
CASSQPPDRAGELFF TGTGCCAGCAGTCAACCCCCGGACAGGGCAGGGGAGCTGTTTTTT 15 many TRBJ2-2 TRBV28 TRBD1